This T cell receptor (beta chain) emerged from a study of CD8+ T cells in alopecia areata. General study results and limits: Clonality was higher in lesional than normal scalp, especially in alopecia totalis/universalis.

The treatment here: oral pan-JAK inhibitor, 5-10 mg twice daily. In the case of this clone: Its target is unknown.

V dropped 5 bases and J dropped 0 bases, with 8 bases sitting between them. The CDR3 is made up of 12 amino acids. Germline V gene lookup returns CDR1 SQVTM and CDR2 ANQGSEA. Extracted from the samples, RNA was reverse transcribed into cDNA to serve as the sequencing template. Sequencing used immunoSEQ multiplex PCR; TCRdb keeps in-frame clones, though not all of them. The sample holds 250,000 to 350,000 clones; roughly 63% are singletons and the top ten take 0.75% to 0.95%. This sequence originates from a human donor with alopecia areata. J is TRBJ2-7 and V is TRBV29-1; D unclear. The specimen was CD4+ T cells sorted from blood, collected around week 54, from a patient treated with tofacitinib. This CDR3 reads CSVRHSSYEQYF. CDR3 DNA: TGCAGCGTTCGGCACAGCTCCTACGAGCAGTACTTC.